The T cell receptor beta chain described here comes from a study of CD8 T cells in Susac syndrome. Study context: Patients with Susac syndrome who were sequenced included more than five with active disease and 8 or 9 in remission. Patients with Susac syndrome had blood drawn and were at that point therapy-naive, on corticosteroids, or on intravenous immunoglobulin alone.

Of note for this clonotype: Antigen unknown.

Overall study findings and caveats: The relatively small number of individuals in the TCR sequencing and HLA analysis was acknowledged by the study.

CDR3 length: 10 amino acids. Germline loops: CDR1 SQVTM, CDR2 ANQGSEA. V lost 7 bases to trimming and J lost 4 bases, with 7 bases between them. Roughly 0.45 to 1 ug RNA was reverse transcribed with random hexamers. TCRdb analysed the immunoSEQ multiplex PCR reads with MiXCR anew, one entry per CDR3 protein. The repertoire holds about 240,000 distinct CDR3 sequences, with about 95% as singletons. Source material: CD4+ T cells from PBMCs. The rearrangement joins TRBV29-1 to TRBJ1-1; D not certain. This sequence originates from a human donor with Susac syndrome. The CDR3 here is CSADSTEAFF. The CDR3 DNA reads as TGCAGCGCAGATAGCACTGAAGCTTTCTTT.